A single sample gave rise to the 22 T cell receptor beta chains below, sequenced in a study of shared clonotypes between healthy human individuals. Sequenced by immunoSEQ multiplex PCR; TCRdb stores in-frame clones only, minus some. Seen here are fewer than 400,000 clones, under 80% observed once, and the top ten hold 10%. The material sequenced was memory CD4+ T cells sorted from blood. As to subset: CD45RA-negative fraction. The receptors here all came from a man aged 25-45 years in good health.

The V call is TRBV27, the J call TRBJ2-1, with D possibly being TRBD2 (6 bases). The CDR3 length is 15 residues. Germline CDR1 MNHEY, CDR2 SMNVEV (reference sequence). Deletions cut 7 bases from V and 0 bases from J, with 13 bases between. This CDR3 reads CASTVGSGSYNEQFF. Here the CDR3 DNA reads TGTGCCAGCACTGTCGGGAGCGGCTCCTACAATGAGCAGTTCTTC.

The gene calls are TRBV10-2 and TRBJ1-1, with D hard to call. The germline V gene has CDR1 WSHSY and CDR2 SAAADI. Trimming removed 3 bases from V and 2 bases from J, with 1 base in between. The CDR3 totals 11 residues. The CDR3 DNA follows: TGCGCCAGCAGTGACAACACTGAAGCTTTCTTT. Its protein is CASSDNTEAFF.

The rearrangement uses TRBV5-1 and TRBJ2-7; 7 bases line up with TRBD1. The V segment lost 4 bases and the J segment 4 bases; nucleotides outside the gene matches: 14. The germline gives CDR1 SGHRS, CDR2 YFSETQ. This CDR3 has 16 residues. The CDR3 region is CASSMPQGLGIYEQYF. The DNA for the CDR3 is TGCGCCAGCAGCATGCCACAGGGGTTGGGTATATACGAGCAGTACTTC.

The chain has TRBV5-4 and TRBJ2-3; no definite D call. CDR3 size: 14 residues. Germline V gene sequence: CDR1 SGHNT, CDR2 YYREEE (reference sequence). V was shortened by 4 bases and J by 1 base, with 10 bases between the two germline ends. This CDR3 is CASSPISGTDTQYF. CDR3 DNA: TGTGCCAGCAGCCCAATCTCGGGCACAGATACGCAGTATTTT. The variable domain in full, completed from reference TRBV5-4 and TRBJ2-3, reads ETGVTQSPTHLIKTRGQQVTLRCSSQSGHNTVSWYQQALGQGPQFIFQYYREEENGRGNFPPRFSGLQFPNYSSELNVNALELDDSALYLCASSPISGTDTQYFGPGTRLTVL.

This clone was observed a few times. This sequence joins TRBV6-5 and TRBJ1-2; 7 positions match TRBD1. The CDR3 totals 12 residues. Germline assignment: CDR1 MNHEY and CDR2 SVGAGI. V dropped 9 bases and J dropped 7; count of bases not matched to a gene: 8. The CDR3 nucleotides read TGTGCCAGTGGGACAAGGGGGCTTGGCTACACCTTC. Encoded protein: CASGTRGLGYTF.

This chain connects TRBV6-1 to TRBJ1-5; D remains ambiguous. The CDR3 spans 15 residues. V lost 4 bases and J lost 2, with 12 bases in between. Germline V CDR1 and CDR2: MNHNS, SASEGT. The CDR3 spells CASSVGSAGNQPQHF. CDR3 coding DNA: TGTGCCAGCAGTGTTGGGAGTGCGGGCAATCAGCCCCAGCATTTT.

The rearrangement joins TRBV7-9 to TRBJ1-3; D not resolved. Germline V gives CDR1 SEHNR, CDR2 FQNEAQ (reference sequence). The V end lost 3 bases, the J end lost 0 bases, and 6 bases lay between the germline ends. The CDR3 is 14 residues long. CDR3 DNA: TGTGCCAGCAGCTTTGGCAACTCTGGAAACACCATATATTTT. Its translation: CASSFGNSGNTIYF.

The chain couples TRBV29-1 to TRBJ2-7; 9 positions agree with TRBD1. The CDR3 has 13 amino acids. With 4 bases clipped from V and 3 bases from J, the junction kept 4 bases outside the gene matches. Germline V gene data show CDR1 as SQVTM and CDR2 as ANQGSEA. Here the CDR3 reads CSVGLTGGYEQYF. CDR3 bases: TGCAGCGTTGGCCTGACAGGGGGCTACGAGCAGTACTTC.

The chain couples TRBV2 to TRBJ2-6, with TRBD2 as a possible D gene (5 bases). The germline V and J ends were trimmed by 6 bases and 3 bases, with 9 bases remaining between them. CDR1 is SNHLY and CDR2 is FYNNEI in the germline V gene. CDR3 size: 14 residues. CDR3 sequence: CASRRGLGANVLTF. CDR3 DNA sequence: TGTGCCAGCAGAAGAGGGCTTGGGGCCAACGTCCTGACTTTC. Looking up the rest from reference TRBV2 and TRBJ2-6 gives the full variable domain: EPEVTQTPSHQVTQMGQEVILRCVPISNHLYFYWYRQILGQKVEFLVSFYNNEISEKSEIFDDQFSVERPDGSNFTLKIRSTKLEDSAMYFCASRRGLGANVLTFGAGSRLTVL.

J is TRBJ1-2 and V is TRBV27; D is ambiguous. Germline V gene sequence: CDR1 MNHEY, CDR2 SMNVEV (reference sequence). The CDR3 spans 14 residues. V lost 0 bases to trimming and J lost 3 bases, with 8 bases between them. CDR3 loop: CASSLSIFDYGYTF. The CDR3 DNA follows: TGTGCCAGCAGTTTATCGATTTTCGACTATGGCTACACCTTC.

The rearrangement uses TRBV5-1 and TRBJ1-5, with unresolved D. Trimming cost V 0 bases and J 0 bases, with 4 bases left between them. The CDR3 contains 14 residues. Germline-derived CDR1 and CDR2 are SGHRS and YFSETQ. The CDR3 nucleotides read TGCGCCAGCAGCTTGGGCAATAGCAATCAGCCCCAGCATTTT. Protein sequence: CASSLGNSNQPQHF.

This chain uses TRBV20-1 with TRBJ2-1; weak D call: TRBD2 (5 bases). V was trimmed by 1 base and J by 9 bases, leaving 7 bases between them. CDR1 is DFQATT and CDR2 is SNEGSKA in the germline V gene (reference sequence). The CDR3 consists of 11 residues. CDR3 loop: CSARGSAEQFF. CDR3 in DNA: TGCAGTGCTAGAGGTAGCGCTGAGCAGTTCTTC.

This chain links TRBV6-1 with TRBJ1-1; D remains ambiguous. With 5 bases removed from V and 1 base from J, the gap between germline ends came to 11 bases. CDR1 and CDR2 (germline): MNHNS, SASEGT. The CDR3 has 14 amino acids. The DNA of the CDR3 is TGTGCCAGCAGTCGGAGGGCACAGAACACTGAAGCTTTCTTT. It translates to CASSRRAQNTEAFF.

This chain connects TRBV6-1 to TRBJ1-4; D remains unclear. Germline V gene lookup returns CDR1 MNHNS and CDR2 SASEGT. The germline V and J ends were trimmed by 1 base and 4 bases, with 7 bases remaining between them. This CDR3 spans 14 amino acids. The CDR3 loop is CASSEGTINEKLFF. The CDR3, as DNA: TGTGCCAGCAGTGAAGGGACCATTAATGAAAAACTGTTTTTT.

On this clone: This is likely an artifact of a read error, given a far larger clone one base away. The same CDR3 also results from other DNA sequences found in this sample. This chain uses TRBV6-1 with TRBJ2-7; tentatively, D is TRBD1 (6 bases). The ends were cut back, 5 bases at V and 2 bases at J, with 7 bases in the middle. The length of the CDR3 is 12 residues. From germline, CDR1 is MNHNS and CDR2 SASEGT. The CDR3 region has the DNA TGTGCCAGCAGTCGGACAGCCTACGAGCAGTACTTC. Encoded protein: CASSRTAYEQYF.

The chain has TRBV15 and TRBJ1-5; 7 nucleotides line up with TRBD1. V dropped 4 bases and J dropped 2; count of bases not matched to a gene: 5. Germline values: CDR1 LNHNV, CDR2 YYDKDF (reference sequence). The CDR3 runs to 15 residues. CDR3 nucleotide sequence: TGTGCCACCAGCATTTCCGGGACAGGCAATCAGCCCCAGCATTTT. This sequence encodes CATSISGTGNQPQHF.

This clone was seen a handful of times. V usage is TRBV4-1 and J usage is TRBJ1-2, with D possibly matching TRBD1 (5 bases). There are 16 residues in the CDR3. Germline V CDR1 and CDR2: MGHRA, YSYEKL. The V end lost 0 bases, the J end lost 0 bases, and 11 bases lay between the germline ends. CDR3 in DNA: TGCGCCAGCAGCCAAGAAATGTCCAGGGCTAACTATGGCTACACCTTC. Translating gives CASSQEMSRANYGYTF.

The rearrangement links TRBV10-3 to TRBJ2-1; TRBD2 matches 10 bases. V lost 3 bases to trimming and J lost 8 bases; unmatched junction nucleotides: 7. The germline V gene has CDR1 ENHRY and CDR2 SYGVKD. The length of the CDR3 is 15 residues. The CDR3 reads CAISEPGLASYEQFF. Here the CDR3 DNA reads TGTGCCATCAGTGAACCGGGACTAGCGTCCTATGAGCAGTTCTTC.

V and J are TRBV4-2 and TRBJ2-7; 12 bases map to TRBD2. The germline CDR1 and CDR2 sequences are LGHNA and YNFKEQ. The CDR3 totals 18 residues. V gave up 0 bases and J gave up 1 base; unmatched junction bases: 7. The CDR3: CASSQEGGLAGKSYEQYF. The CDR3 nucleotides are TGTGCCAGCAGCCAAGAGGGCGGACTAGCGGGGAAATCCTACGAGCAGTACTTC.

The CDR3 coding sequence is TGTGCCAGCAGCGCCCTCCCGGACAGGGCCTACGAGCAGTACTTC. Translated: CASSALPDRAYEQYF. This chain uses TRBV9 with TRBJ2-7; TRBD1 agrees at 8 bases. Germline V gene data show CDR1 as SGDLS and CDR2 as YYNGEE. CDR3 length: 15 amino acids. The ends lost 3 bases at V and 2 bases at J; junction bases unmatched: 7.

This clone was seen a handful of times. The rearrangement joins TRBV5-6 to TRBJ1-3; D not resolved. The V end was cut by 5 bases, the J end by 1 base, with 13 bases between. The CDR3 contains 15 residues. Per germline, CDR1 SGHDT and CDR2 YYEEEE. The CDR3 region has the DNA TGTGCCAGCAGTTTAACCGGGCAATCTGGAAACACCATATATTTT. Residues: CASSLTGQSGNTIYF.

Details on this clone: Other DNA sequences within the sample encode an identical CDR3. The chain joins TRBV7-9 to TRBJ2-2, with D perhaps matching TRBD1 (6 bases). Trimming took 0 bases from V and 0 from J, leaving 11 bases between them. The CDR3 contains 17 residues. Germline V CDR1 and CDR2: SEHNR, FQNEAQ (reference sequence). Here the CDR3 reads CASSLALQGTNTGELFF. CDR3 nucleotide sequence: TGTGCCAGCAGCTTAGCCTTACAGGGTACGAACACCGGGGAGCTGTTTTTT.